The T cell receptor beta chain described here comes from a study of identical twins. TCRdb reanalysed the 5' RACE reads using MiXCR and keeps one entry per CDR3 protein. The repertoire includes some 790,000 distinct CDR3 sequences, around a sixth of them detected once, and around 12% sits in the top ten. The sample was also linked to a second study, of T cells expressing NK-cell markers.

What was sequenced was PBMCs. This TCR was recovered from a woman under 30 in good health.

The CDR3 DNA follows: TGCGCCAGCAGCTCCAAGGACAGGGTAATCCACAATGAGCAGTTCTTC. This translates into CASSSKDRVIHNEQFF. V and J are TRBV5-1 and TRBJ2-1; 8 bases fit TRBD1. The CDR3 sequence is 16 residues long. Losses at the gene ends were 3 bases for V and 5 bases for J; bases not matched to a gene: 10. Germline loops: CDR1 SGHRS, CDR2 YFSETQ.